The 32 T cell receptor beta chains below were found in one sample sequenced in a study of cytomegalovirus exposure and HLA in healthy donors (dated by TCRdb to 2017 to 2019). The library was made by the immunoSEQ multiplex PCR assay. TCRdb took this table from immuneACCESS and kept in-frame rearrangements with V and J called. Such tables lack part of the clones; where checked against another copy, unresolved V genes explain under half of the gap, and the rest is unexplained. Across this sample there are 260,000 or so clones, with 70% to 90% seen only once. In total, the top ten clones hold over 0.7% of the sample. Material: PBMCs. The receptor set was obtained from a woman between 18 and 29 years old in good health and CMV-seronegative.

The rearrangement uses TRBV4-2 and TRBJ2-7, with D possibly being TRBD1 (5 bases). The V end was cut by 0 bases, the J end by 2 bases, with 11 bases between. The CDR3 runs 15 residues. Germline loops: CDR1 LGHNA, CDR2 YNFKEQ. CDR3 sequence: CASSQDPPGPYEQYF. For the CDR3, the DNA is TGTGCCAGCAGCCAAGACCCGCCAGGGCCCTACGAGCAGTACTTC.

The gene calls are TRBV6-1 and TRBJ1-1; perhaps TRBD1 as D (6 bases). V gave up 8 bases and J gave up 1 base, with 11 bases separating them. Germline CDR1 MNHNS, CDR2 SASEGT. The CDR3 has 13 amino acids. For the CDR3, the DNA is TGTGCCAGCCCCCGGACAGAGAACACTGAAGCTTTCTTT. Protein product: CASPRTENTEAFF.

The chain recombines TRBV19 with TRBJ1-1; 9 positions match TRBD1. V shed 4 bases, J shed 5 bases, and the junction held 2 bases outside the gene matches. CDR1 is LNHDA, CDR2 SQIVND, per germline (reference sequence). The CDR3 covers 13 residues. CDR3 in amino acids: CASSRGQGTEAFF. The CDR3 DNA is TGTGCCAGTAGTAGGGGACAGGGTACTGAAGCTTTCTTT.

This clone came up once. The genes are TRBV27 and TRBJ2-7; a possible D gene is TRBD2 (6 bases). The germline V gene encodes CDR1 MNHEY and CDR2 SMNVEV (reference sequence). The CDR3 has 15 amino acids. V lost 5 bases, J lost 4 bases, and 18 bases lay in between. The CDR3 reads CASSLTGSTQYEQYF. The CDR3, as DNA: TGTGCCAGCAGTCTAACCGGGAGTACCCAATACGAGCAGTACTTC.

The rearrangement links TRBV4-1 to TRBJ1-1; TRBD1 might be the D (6 bases). The CDR3 sequence is 15 residues long. Looked up from germline, CDR1 is MGHRA and CDR2 is YSYEKL. With 4 bases removed from V and 11 bases from J, the gap between germline ends came to 23 bases. Here the CDR3 reads CASSPRLNGGRTAFF. The CDR3 nucleotides read TGCGCCAGCAGCCCACGACTTAACGGGGGGCGAACGGCTTTCTTT.

The chain couples TRBV4-1 to TRBJ1-3; D not resolved. Trimming pared 4 bases from V and 2 bases from J, leaving 9 bases between. Germline CDR1 reads MGHRA; CDR2 reads YSYEKL. This CDR3 has 14 residues. In DNA, the CDR3 is TGCGCCAGCAGCCCAGTGGCCCCTGGAAACACCATATATTTT. Its protein product is CASSPVAPGNTIYF.

V usage is TRBV6-6 and J usage is TRBJ2-2; 8 nucleotides agree with TRBD1. The germline gives CDR1 MNHNY, CDR2 SVGAGI (reference sequence). V dropped 1 base and J dropped 4; count of bases not matched to a gene: 2. The CDR3 is made up of 15 amino acids. CDR3: CASSYFGQGTGELFF. The CDR3 DNA reads TGTGCCAGCAGTTACTTTGGACAGGGCACCGGGGAGCTGTTTTTT.

This chain connects TRBV28 to TRBJ1-2; D is possibly TRBD1 (6 bases). CDR3 size: 13 residues. V shed 7 bases and J shed 8 bases, with 17 bases lying between them. Germline loops: CDR1 MDHEN, CDR2 SYDVKM. CDR3 sequence reads: CASTLGDMRGYTF. CDR3 nucleotide sequence: TGTGCCAGCACACTGGGGGACATGAGAGGCTACACCTTC.

V and J are TRBV28 and TRBJ1-2; unclear D gene. Germline CDR1 is MDHEN and CDR2 is SYDVKM. This CDR3 has 18 amino acids. Trimming pared 5 bases from V and 0 bases from J, leaving 22 bases between. The DNA of the CDR3 is TGTGCCAGCAGTCCCTGGCGGTCTCCCGGAGCGCCTAACTATGGCTACACCTTC. Translating it yields CASSPWRSPGAPNYGYTF.

This chain uses TRBV10-3 with TRBJ2-3, with 10 bases matching TRBD1. This CDR3 has 15 residues. V was clipped by 10 bases and J by 4 bases; unmatched bases: 11. Germline V gene lookup returns CDR1 ENHRY and CDR2 SYGVKD. The CDR3 here is CATAIGDRGPDTQYF. The DNA of the CDR3 is TGTGCCACCGCCATCGGGGACAGGGGTCCAGATACGCAGTATTTT.

This chain links TRBV6-5 with TRBJ1-2, with D possibly TRBD1 on 6 matching bases. This CDR3 is built from 14 residues. Germline CDR1 and CDR2: MNHEY and SVGAGI. The V end lost 6 bases, the J end lost 5 bases, and 16 bases lay between the germline ends. CDR3 protein: CASRRQAALYGYTF. The CDR3 nucleotides are TGTGCCAGCAGGAGACAGGCTGCCTTATATGGCTACACCTTC.

This sequence joins TRBV6-5 and TRBJ1-1; perhaps TRBD1 as D (5 bases). The CDR3 totals 16 residues. Germline V gene lookup returns CDR1 MNHEY and CDR2 SVGAGI. The V end lost 2 bases, the J end lost 2 bases, and 15 bases lay between the germline ends. The DNA for the CDR3 is TGTGCCAGCAGTTACGGACCCAGGGACTCAAACACTGAAGCTTTCTTT. It codes for CASSYGPRDSNTEAFF.

The chain joins TRBV6-1 to TRBJ2-2, with 9 bases identical to TRBD2. The CDR3 loop spans 15 amino acids. Trimming cost V 10 bases and J 6 bases; bases outside gene matches: 12. Germline CDR1 MNHNS, CDR2 SASEGT. This CDR3 reads CANSRGGRAAGELFF. The CDR3 region has the DNA TGTGCCAATTCTAGGGGCGGGAGGGCCGCCGGGGAGCTGTTTTTT.

This chain uses TRBV10-2 with TRBJ2-1, with 8 bases fitting TRBD2. Germline CDR1 reads WSHSY; CDR2 reads SAAADI. The CDR3 is 15 amino acids. V gave up 5 bases and J gave up 7 bases; unmatched junction bases: 10. CDR3 nucleotide sequence: TGCGCCAGCAGTCCTGTTAGCGGGGCTGTGAATGAGCAGTTCTTC. It is translated as CASSPVSGAVNEQFF.

V and J are TRBV27 and TRBJ1-5; 8 bases are shared with TRBD1. The CDR3 has 14 amino acids. The trim removed 6 bases at V and 6 bases at J, leaving 7 bases unmatched. Germline V gene sequence: CDR1 MNHEY, CDR2 SMNVEV (reference sequence). The CDR3 spells CASRGQGLGQPQHF. CDR3 DNA: TGTGCCAGCAGAGGACAGGGTCTGGGTCAGCCCCAGCATTTT.

This clone was observed once. The rearrangement uses TRBV7-9 and TRBJ2-3, with D possibly matching TRBD2 (6 bases). This CDR3 is 18 amino acids long. Germline V lookup: CDR1 SEHNR, CDR2 FQNEAQ (reference sequence). The ends were cut back, 0 bases at V and 2 bases at J, with 18 bases in the middle. The CDR3 nucleotides read TGTGCCAGCAGCTTAGCGGGGGGACGAGGGAGAATCACAGATACGCAGTATTTT. Amino acids: CASSLAGGRGRITDTQYF.

The V gene is TRBV14, the J gene TRBJ2-3; D is ambiguous. CDR3 length: 15 residues. Germline CDR1 is SGHDN and CDR2 is FVKESK. Trimming removed 3 bases from V and 2 bases from J, with 12 bases in between. CDR3 in amino acids: CASSQGEPYTDTQYF. The CDR3 region has the DNA TGTGCCAGCAGCCAGGGCGAGCCCTACACAGATACGCAGTATTTT.

The V and J genes are TRBV11-2 and TRBJ2-3; D not certain. This CDR3 comprises 17 residues. V shed 4 bases and J shed 2 bases, with 19 bases lying between them. Per the germline V gene, CDR1 is SGHAT and CDR2 is FQNNGV. DNA for the CDR3: TGTGCCAGCAGCTCCCCGCCGGCTGGGCCGTTCACAGATACGCAGTATTTT. Amino acids: CASSSPPAGPFTDTQYF.

This chain connects TRBV7-2 to TRBJ2-1, with 11 bases fitting TRBD2. The CDR3 is made up of 16 amino acids. With 2 bases clipped from V and 6 bases from J, the junction kept 6 bases outside the gene matches. Looked up from germline, CDR1 is SGHTA and CDR2 is FQGNSA. CDR3 sequence reads: CASSLTPGTSGNEQFF. In DNA, the CDR3 is TGTGCCAGCAGCTTAACCCCCGGGACTAGCGGCAATGAGCAGTTCTTC.

The chain is built from TRBV5-6 and TRBJ1-1; TRBD1 agrees at 7 bases. Per germline, CDR1 SGHDT and CDR2 YYEEEE. J was trimmed by 0 bases and V by 2 bases; bases with no gene match: 10. This CDR3 region has 17 residues. The CDR3 spells CASSLEGARALNTEAFF. In DNA form, the CDR3 reads TGTGCCAGCAGCTTAGAGGGGGCGCGGGCATTGAACACTGAAGCTTTCTTT.

This chain joins TRBV27 and TRBJ1-1, with TRBD1 matching over 9 bases. With 5 bases clipped from V and 5 bases from J, the junction kept 9 bases outside the gene matches. Germline CDR1 MNHEY, CDR2 SMNVEV (reference sequence). The CDR3 length is 15 residues. The CDR3 sequence is CASSLGTGLVTEAFF. The CDR3 nucleotides read TGTGCCAGCAGTCTGGGGACAGGGTTAGTAACTGAAGCTTTCTTT.

DNA of the CDR3: TGTGCCAGCAGTGAAACCTTCGGCGGCACTGAAGCTTTCTTT. Residues: CASSETFGGTEAFF. This chain joins TRBV25-1 and TRBJ1-1; D uncertain. Trimming took 2 bases from V and 4 from J, leaving 11 bases between them. The CDR3 totals 14 residues. Germline assignment: CDR1 MGHDK and CDR2 SYGVNS. The full variable domain, with the rest looked up from reference TRBV25-1 and TRBJ1-1, is EADIYQTPRYLVIGTGKKITLECSQTMGHDKMYWYQQDPGMELHLIHYSYGVNSTEKGDLSSESTVSRIRTEHFPLTLESARPSHTSQYLCASSETFGGTEAFFGQGTRLTVV.

The rearrangement uses TRBV19 and TRBJ1-1; D possibly corresponds to TRBD1 (5 bases). This CDR3 comprises 14 residues. Germline values: CDR1 LNHDA, CDR2 SQIVND (reference sequence). Trimming stripped 4 bases from V and 1 base from J, with 10 bases between. In nucleotides, the CDR3 is TGTGCCAGTAGTACCCGACAGCGGAACACTGAAGCTTTCTTT. Its protein is CASSTRQRNTEAFF. The whole variable domain, filled in from reference TRBV19 and TRBJ1-1, reads DGGITQSPKYLFRKEGQNVTLSCEQNLNHDAMYWYRQDPGQGLRLIYYSQIVNDFQKGDIAEGYSVSREKKESFPLTVTSAQKNPTAFYLCASSTRQRNTEAFFGQGTRLTVV.

The chain joins TRBV10-3 to TRBJ2-7; D is uncertain. The CDR3 runs to 15 residues. V dropped 2 bases and J dropped 9 bases, with 20 bases sitting between them. Germline V gene lookup returns CDR1 ENHRY and CDR2 SYGVKD. CDR3: CAISEGQMSAFGQYF. CDR3 bases: TGTGCCATCAGTGAGGGGCAAATGTCTGCGTTCGGGCAGTACTTC.

The chain carries TRBV27 and TRBJ1-5; the D gene is possibly TRBD1 (6 bases). Per germline, CDR1 MNHEY and CDR2 SMNVEV (reference sequence). There are 18 residues in the CDR3. V dropped 6 bases and J dropped 0 bases, with 21 bases sitting between them. The CDR3 DNA reads TGTGCCAGCAGACCCAAGAACTACAGGGCTTATAGCAATCAGCCCCAGCATTTT. Its translation is CASRPKNYRAYSNQPQHF.

CDR3 protein: CASSSQGDEQYF. CDR3 in DNA: TGTGCCAGCAGTTCCCAGGGGGACGAGCAGTACTTC. The genes are TRBV28 and TRBJ2-7, with TRBD1 matching over 7 bases. The V segment lost 4 bases and the J segment 5 bases; nucleotides outside the gene matches: 2. CDR1 MDHEN and CDR2 SYDVKM come from the germline V gene. There are 12 residues in the CDR3.

V gene TRBV9 combines with J gene TRBJ1-2, with 8 bases matching TRBD1. The length of the CDR3 is 15 residues. V was clipped by 0 bases and J by 3 bases; unmatched bases: 4. Germline-derived CDR1 and CDR2 are SGDLS and YYNGEE. CDR3 sequence reads: CASSVAGGGYYGYTF. The CDR3 DNA sequence: TGTGCCAGCAGCGTAGCAGGGGGCGGGTACTATGGCTACACCTTC. Looking up the rest from reference TRBV9 and TRBJ1-2 gives the full variable domain: DSGVTQTPKHLITATGQRVTLRCSPRSGDLSVYWYQQSLDQGLQFLIQYYNGEERAKGNILERFSAQQFPDLHSELNLSSLELGDSALYFCASSVAGGGYYGYTFGSGTRLTVV.

The chain is built from TRBV27 and TRBJ1-1; 8 bases are a match to TRBD1. The CDR3 is 14 amino acids. The germline V gene encodes CDR1 MNHEY and CDR2 SMNVEV (reference sequence). The junction had 4 bases not matched to a gene; V was cut back by 6 bases and J by 1 base. As DNA, the CDR3 is TGTGCCAGCAGACTGACAGGGGCGAACACTGAAGCTTTCTTT. It encodes CASRLTGANTEAFF.

This chain connects TRBV28 to TRBJ1-3; weak D call: TRBD1 (6 bases). Germline V gene data show CDR1 as MDHEN and CDR2 as SYDVKM. The CDR3 consists of 14 residues. The germline V and J ends were trimmed by 6 bases and 0 bases, with 9 bases remaining between them. The CDR3 sequence: CASSDRSSGNTIYF. CDR3 DNA sequence: TGTGCCAGCAGCGACAGGAGCTCTGGAAACACCATATATTTT.

The chain links TRBV28 to TRBJ2-3; perhaps TRBD2 as D (5 bases). Trimming removed 7 bases at V and 4 bases at J, with 12 bases between. This CDR3 spans 13 amino acids. The germline V gene has CDR1 MDHEN and CDR2 SYDVKM. The CDR3 DNA reads as TGTGCCAGCATTAGTTCGGGGTCAGATACGCAGTATTTT. This codes for CASISSGSDTQYF.

The V call is TRBV27, the J call TRBJ2-7, with TRBD2 identical over 10 bases. CDR3 size: 15 residues. From germline, CDR1 is MNHEY and CDR2 SMNVEV (reference sequence). The V and J ends lost 7 bases and 7 bases, in that order; junction bases with no gene match: 13. CDR3 DNA sequence: TGTGCCAGCAAGCGGCCTAGCGGGGGTCCGGGGGAGCAGTACTTC. Protein product: CASKRPSGGPGEQYF.

The rearrangement joins TRBV6-5 to TRBJ1-1; D is unresolved. The CDR3 contains 13 residues. Germline V gene lookup returns CDR1 MNHEY and CDR2 SVGAGI. Trimming shortened V by 0 bases and J by 3 bases, and 5 bases separated the two germline ends. In nucleotides, the CDR3 is TGTGCCAGCAGTTACTCCCGAGACACTGAAGCTTTCTTT. This codes for CASSYSRDTEAFF.